The 31 T cell receptor beta chains reported below all come from one sample, sequenced in a study of human T cells and chemical hapten exposure. Time point given: pre-sensitization, week 0. Regarding treatment: therapeutic diphenylcyclopropenone sensitization with weekly scalp DPC. One entry per CDR3 protein, called by TCRdb with MiXCR from the RACE reads. The sample includes some 400,000 distinct CDR3 sequences, around 5.5% of them seen just once. Source: whole blood, taken in connection with sensitization to the hapten diphenylcyclopropenone (DPC). Receptors were obtained from a woman in her fifties or sixties with alopecia areata. Some clones in this sample may be carry-over from other donors' samples.

The chain employs TRBV29-1 and TRBJ2-7, with 10 bases identical to TRBD1. Germline lookup yields CDR1 SQVTM and CDR2 ANQGSEA. The CDR3 contains 12 residues. V dropped 4 bases and J dropped 7; count of bases not matched to a gene: 4. CDR3 region: CSVAGQGREQYF. For the CDR3, the DNA is TGCAGCGTTGCGGGACAGGGGAGGGAGCAGTACTTC.

J is TRBJ2-5 and V is TRBV6-2 or TRBV6-3, with D maybe TRBD2 (6 bases). The CDR3 sequence is 17 residues long. Germline V gives CDR1 MNHEY, CDR2 SVGEGT. The ends were cut back, 0 bases at V and 5 bases at J, with 19 bases in the middle. CDR3 region: CASSYSFGDPRGETQYF. CDR3 bases: TGTGCCAGCAGTTACTCGTTTGGGGACCCTCGGGGGGAGACCCAGTACTTC.

A few counts support this clonotype. The J gene is TRBJ2-2, the V gene TRBV2, with 11 bases identical to TRBD1. Germline CDR1 SNHLY, CDR2 FYNNEI. There are 16 residues in the CDR3. The V gene end was trimmed by 3 bases and the J gene end by 9 bases; junction bases not matched to a gene: 9. CDR3 region: CASSDPRTGGSRELFF. CDR3 bases: TGTGCCAGCAGTGACCCCCGGACAGGGGGCAGCCGGGAGCTGTTTTTT.

The J gene is TRBJ1-2, the V gene TRBV6-5; maybe TRBD1 (5 bases). The length of the CDR3 is 18 residues. Germline values: CDR1 MNHEY, CDR2 SVGAGI. The ends were cut back, 0 bases at V and 3 bases at J, with 20 bases in the middle. CDR3 in amino acids: CASSYSIRVQGGYYGYTF. CDR3 in DNA: TGTGCCAGCAGTTACTCGATTAGGGTGCAGGGCGGTTACTATGGCTACACCTTC.

V usage is TRBV2 and J usage is TRBJ1-5; the match to TRBD1 covers 7 bases. The junction had 10 bases not matched to a gene; V was cut back by 6 bases and J by 11 bases. The CDR3 length is 13 residues. The germline gives CDR1 SNHLY, CDR2 FYNNEI. CDR3 in amino acids: CASSPDRVQAQHF. CDR3 bases: TGTGCCAGCAGCCCTGACAGGGTTCAAGCCCAGCATTTT.

This clonotype was counted a few times. V and J are TRBV5-1 and TRBJ1-1; weak D call: TRBD1 (6 bases). V was cut by 3 bases and J by 8 bases, with 11 bases left in between. CDR1 is SGHRS, CDR2 YFSETQ, per germline. This CDR3 spans 12 amino acids. The CDR3 region is CASSSGGQEAFF. The DNA for the CDR3 is TGCGCCAGCAGCTCGGGAGGACAGGAAGCTTTCTTT.

This sequence joins TRBV9 and TRBJ2-7; TRBD2 matches 7 bases. V shed 0 bases and J 7 bases; nucleotides not matched to a gene: 4. The CDR3 runs 13 residues. Germline V gene data show CDR1 as SGDLS and CDR2 as YYNGEE. CDR3 residues: CASSVGLAGEQYF. The CDR3, as DNA: TGTGCCAGCAGCGTAGGACTAGCTGGAGAGCAGTACTTC.

This clonotype was observed a handful of times. This sequence joins TRBV9 and TRBJ1-1, with D perhaps matching TRBD1 (6 bases). V was pared by 0 bases and J by 1 base, with 13 bases between. The CDR3 sequence is 16 residues long. CDR1 is SGDLS and CDR2 is YYNGEE in the germline V gene. In DNA form, the CDR3 reads TGTGCCAGCAGCGTAGTTTCCAGGGGTACGAACACTGAAGCTTTCTTT. Protein product: CASSVVSRGTNTEAFF. Full variable domain (rest looked up from reference TRBV9 and TRBJ1-1): DSGVTQTPKHLITATGQRVTLRCSPRSGDLSVYWYQQSLDQGLQFLIQYYNGEERAKGNILERFSAQQFPDLHSELNLSSLELGDSALYFCASSVVSRGTNTEAFFGQGTRLTVV.

This clonotype has ten or more counts. V gene TRBV18 combines with J gene TRBJ2-3; unclear D gene. This CDR3 has 13 amino acids. Germline-derived CDR1 and CDR2 are KGHSH and LQKENI. With 5 bases removed from V and 0 bases from J, the gap between germline ends came to 6 bases. CDR3 protein: CASSTSSTDTQYF. In DNA form, the CDR3 reads TGTGCCAGCTCAACTTCTAGCACAGATACGCAGTATTTT.

This clonotype was counted many times. V is TRBV3-1 and J is TRBJ2-1; D ambiguous. CDR1 and CDR2 from the germline V gene are LGHDT and YNNKEL (reference sequence). The V gene lost 0 bases and the J gene lost 4 bases, with 7 bases spanning the gap. This CDR3 comprises 14 residues. This chain's CDR3 is CASSQDTGYNEQFF. The CDR3 DNA reads as TGTGCCAGCAGCCAAGATACCGGTTACAATGAGCAGTTCTTC.

V is TRBV25-1 and J is TRBJ1-6; TRBD1 aligns across 7 bases. Germline V lookup: CDR1 MGHDK, CDR2 SYGVNS. V was pared by 3 bases and J by 14 bases, with 7 bases of the junction left unmatched. The CDR3 has 13 residues. As DNA, the CDR3 is TGTGCCAGCAGTGACCGTTTCAGGGGGGCCCTCCACTTT. This translates into CASSDRFRGALHF.

This clonotype showed up just a few times. The chain combines TRBV2 with TRBJ1-6; D perhaps matches TRBD1 (6 bases). The CDR3 totals 14 residues. Trimming removed 4 bases at V and 9 bases at J, with 13 bases between. CDR1 and CDR2 (germline): SNHLY, FYNNEI. The CDR3 reads CASSVGQAGSPLHF. The CDR3, as DNA: TGTGCCAGCAGTGTGGGACAAGCCGGTTCACCCCTCCACTTT.

This clonotype was seen a handful of times. The chain joins TRBV4-1 to TRBJ1-2, with no clear D. V lost 0 bases, J lost 7 bases, and 12 bases lay in between. Germline CDR1 MGHRA, CDR2 YSYEKL. The CDR3 loop spans 14 amino acids. This CDR3 is CASSQDLRRVGYTF. For the CDR3, the DNA is TGCGCCAGCAGCCAAGATCTACGGAGGGTTGGCTACACCTTC.

This clonotype was observed at least ten times. The chain has TRBV14 and TRBJ2-1, with a tentative D call TRBD1 (6 bases). The CDR3 sequence is 17 residues long. Trimming took 2 bases from V and 0 from J, leaving 14 bases between them. Germline assignment: CDR1 SGHDN and CDR2 FVKESK. The CDR3 loop reads CASSQYRALSSYNEQFF. Here the CDR3 DNA reads TGTGCCAGCAGCCAATACAGGGCCCTTAGCTCCTACAATGAGCAGTTCTTC.

This clonotype was seen many times. V is TRBV29-1 and J is TRBJ1-1; no definite D call. This CDR3 contains 14 residues. Trimming stripped 1 base from V and 0 bases from J, with 9 bases between. Germline V gene lookup returns CDR1 SQVTM and CDR2 ANQGSEA. CDR3 in DNA: TGCAGCGTTGAAGGGGAATTCATGAACACTGAAGCTTTCTTT. This codes for CSVEGEFMNTEAFF.

Written as DNA, the CDR3 is TGTGCCAGCAGCCAGGGCTACCCTGGGAATGAGCAGTTCTTC. Its protein is CASSQGYPGNEQFF. V usage is TRBV28 and J usage is TRBJ2-1; possible D gene TRBD1, 5 bases. Germline loops: CDR1 MDHEN, CDR2 SYDVKM. The CDR3 covers 14 residues. Trimming took 6 bases from V and 7 from J, leaving 16 bases between them.

This clonotype has only a few counts. V and J are TRBV11-1 and TRBJ2-1, with D perhaps matching TRBD1 (6 bases). V gave up 2 bases and J gave up 2 bases, with 10 bases separating them. CDR1 is SGHAT and CDR2 is FQDESV in the germline V gene (reference sequence). The CDR3 is made up of 15 amino acids. CDR3 sequence reads: CASSLRAGAYNEQFF. CDR3 sequence (DNA): TGTGCCAGCAGCTTACGAGCAGGGGCCTACAATGAGCAGTTCTTC.

This clonotype was seen ten or more times. V and J are TRBV4-3 and TRBJ2-3; 7 positions match TRBD2. J was trimmed by 4 bases and V by 0 bases; bases with no gene match: 13. The CDR3 extends over 18 amino acids. Germline lookup yields CDR1 LGHNA and CDR2 YSLEER. The CDR3 coding sequence is TGCGCCAGCAGCCAAGATTACACCGCGAGCGGGAATCCAGATACGCAGTATTTT. It translates to CASSQDYTASGNPDTQYF.

This clonotype occurred a few times. This chain joins TRBV3-1 and TRBJ1-1; 7 bases agree with TRBD1. The CDR3 consists of 15 residues. After removal of 4 bases from V and 6 bases from J, the junction contained 11 bases not matched to a gene. Germline V gene data show CDR1 as LGHDT and CDR2 as YNNKEL (reference sequence). The CDR3 spells CASSRGTAGNAEAFF. CDR3 sequence (DNA): TGTGCCAGCAGCCGGGGGACAGCGGGAAACGCTGAAGCTTTCTTT.

At least ten counts were recorded for this clonotype. The genes are TRBV9 and TRBJ2-7, with D perhaps assigned TRBD1 or TRBD2 (5 bases each). V was cut by 0 bases and J by 7 bases, with 14 bases left in between. CDR1 is SGDLS, CDR2 YYNGEE, per germline. There are 14 residues in the CDR3. CDR3 protein: CASSVGAGTREQYF. For the CDR3, the DNA is TGTGCCAGCAGCGTAGGGGCCGGGACGCGGGAGCAGTACTTC.

The chain combines TRBV9 with TRBJ2-6, with D unresolved. Per germline, CDR1 SGDLS and CDR2 YYNGEE. The length of the CDR3 is 15 residues. With 0 bases removed from V and 4 bases from J, the gap between germline ends came to 8 bases. CDR3 in DNA: TGTGCCAGCAGCGTAGGGCAGGCCGGGGCCAACGTCCTGACTTTC. Its protein product is CASSVGQAGANVLTF. Variable domain in full (rest from reference TRBV9 and TRBJ2-6): DSGVTQTPKHLITATGQRVTLRCSPRSGDLSVYWYQQSLDQGLQFLIQYYNGEERAKGNILERFSAQQFPDLHSELNLSSLELGDSALYFCASSVGQAGANVLTFGAGSRLTVL.

The chain couples TRBV25-1 to TRBJ1-6; 11 bases fit TRBD1. Germline loops: CDR1 MGHDK, CDR2 SYGVNS. The CDR3 covers 14 residues. J gave up 6 bases and V 8 bases, and 3 bases lay outside the gene matches. The CDR3: CASGTGGSNSPLHF. CDR3 coding DNA: TGTGCCAGCGGGACAGGGGGAAGTAATTCACCCCTCCACTTT.

This clonotype was seen ten or more times. The V call is TRBV20-1, the J call TRBJ2-7, with 9 bases identical to TRBD1. Germline CDR1 reads DFQATT; CDR2 reads SNEGSKA (reference sequence). After removal of 0 bases from V and 4 bases from J, the junction contained 7 bases not matched to a gene. The CDR3 runs 15 residues. CDR3 region: CSARDQNRGPYEQYF. The CDR3 region has the DNA TGCAGTGCTAGAGATCAGAACAGGGGGCCATACGAGCAGTACTTC.

This clonotype was counted at least ten times. The chain carries TRBV5-4 and TRBJ2-3; D gene unclear. V was shortened by 1 base and J by 2 bases, with 14 bases between the two germline ends. Looked up from germline, CDR1 is SGHNT and CDR2 is YYREEE (reference sequence). The CDR3 has 16 residues. In DNA form, the CDR3 reads TGTGCCAGCAGCTTGCCCAGCGCCAGGAACACAGATACGCAGTATTTT. It yields the protein CASSLPSARNTDTQYF.

This clonotype was counted many times. The rearrangement joins TRBV6-5 to TRBJ1-4; D not certain. Trimming cost V 6 bases and J 8 bases, with 13 bases left between them. The CDR3 sequence is 13 residues long. The V gene's germline CDR1 is MNHEY and CDR2 SVGAGI. This CDR3 is CASSPPVGEKLFF. CDR3 DNA sequence: TGTGCCAGCAGCCCCCCGGTGGGCGAAAAACTGTTTTTT.

This clonotype was recorded at least ten times. The chain has TRBV6-6 and TRBJ2-5; 8 bases agree with TRBD1. J gave up 4 bases and V 4 bases, and 5 bases lay outside the gene matches. This CDR3 comprises 14 residues. Germline CDR1 MNHNY, CDR2 SVGAGI (reference sequence). The CDR3 DNA is TGTGCCAGCAGTTTAACAGGGGGTGGAGAGACCCAGTACTTC. Amino acid sequence: CASSLTGGGETQYF.

This clonotype occurred many times. The chain links TRBV2 to TRBJ2-5, with TRBD1 matching over 8 bases. With V trimmed by 6 bases and J by 5 bases, 8 bases remained unmatched. The germline V gene has CDR1 SNHLY and CDR2 FYNNEI. The CDR3 extends over 14 amino acids. This CDR3 reads CASSRTGLLETQYF. In DNA, the CDR3 is TGTGCCAGCAGCAGGACAGGGCTTCTTGAGACCCAGTACTTC.

As concerns this clonotype: Given a much more abundant clone one base away, this may be a read error. CDR3 coding DNA: TGTGCCAGCAGTCCCTCCATCACCGTGAATGAGCAGTTCTTC. Amino acid sequence: CASSPSITVNEQFF. The V call is TRBV13, the J call TRBJ2-1; no definite D call. Germline V lookup: CDR1 PRHDT, CDR2 FYEKMQ (reference sequence). V lost 6 bases to trimming and J lost 7 bases, with 16 bases between them. This CDR3 contains 14 residues. Supplemented by reference TRBV13 and TRBJ2-1, the full variable domain reads AAGVIQSPRHLIKEKRETATLKCYPIPRHDTVYWYQQGPGQDPQFLISFYEKMQSDKGSIPDRFSAQQFSDYHSELNMSSLELGDSALYFCASSPSITVNEQFFGPGTRLTVL.

This clonotype was counted only a few times. This sequence joins TRBV9 and TRBJ1-1; the D is unclear. CDR3 size: 13 residues. Germline loops: CDR1 SGDLS, CDR2 YYNGEE. Trimming stripped 0 bases from V and 8 bases from J, with 11 bases between. In DNA form, the CDR3 reads TGTGCCAGCAGCGTAGGGGCGTACGCCGAAGCTTTCTTT. Translation gives CASSVGAYAEAFF.

The chain combines TRBV20-1 with TRBJ1-1; weak D call: TRBD1 (5 bases). V dropped 6 bases and J dropped 9 bases, with 11 bases sitting between them. The CDR3 has 10 amino acids. Germline loops: CDR1 DFQATT, CDR2 SNEGSKA (reference sequence). In nucleotides, the CDR3 is TGCAGTGCCCTAAGACAGCAAGCTTTCTTT. Protein: CSALRQQAFF.

This clonotype appeared once. Given a much more abundant clone one base away, this may be a read error. This rearrangement joins TRBV7-3 to TRBJ2-7; 10 bases match TRBD2. Germline V gives CDR1 SGHTA, CDR2 FQGTGA. Trimming at V came to 5 bases and at J to 3 bases, leaving 10 bases not matched to a gene. CDR3 size: 16 residues. CDR3 sequence reads: CASSKTGLAEVYEQYF. For the CDR3, the DNA is TGTGCCAGCAGCAAAACAGGACTAGCGGAGGTCTACGAGCAGTACTTC. Full variable domain (missing parts from reference TRBV7-3 and TRBJ2-7): GAGVSQTPSNKVTEKGKYVELRCDPISGHTALYWYRQSLGQGPEFLIYFQGTGAADDSGLPNDRFFAVRPEGSVSTLKIQRTERGDSAVYLCASSKTGLAEVYEQYFGPGTRLTVT.